A selection of T cell receptor beta chains follows, all from one sample in a study of blood T cell repertoires in COVID-19. Profiled with immunoSEQ multiplex PCR; TCRdb holds only in-frame clones, not every one. The data contain roughly 99,000 clones, approximately 84% of them singletons. The sequenced sample consisted of peripheral blood. Every receptor here comes from an elderly woman with acute or convalescent COVID-19. CDR3s include the opening cysteine and the closing phenylalanine or tryptophan. Each record gives: J gene, V gene, CDR3 protein.

TRBJ2-1,TRBV2,CASAPQEPPYNEQFF
TRBJ2-1,TRBV18,CASSPGTGGHNEQFF
TRBJ1-5,TRBV6-5,CASSYQKGAQPQHF
TRBJ2-1,TRBV27,CASSRTQGEMFF
TRBJ2-3,TRBV7-2,CASSSGGAGDTQYF
TRBJ1-4,TRBV19,CASSDTGRGGEKLFF
TRBJ2-3,TRBV24-1,CATSDAGRQLTDTQYF
TRBJ1-5,TRBV30,CAWRDSWGNQPQHF
TRBJ1-6,TRBV27,CASSLVWSSYNSPLHF
TRBJ1-2,TRBV24-1,CATSGDRSYGYTF
TRBJ1-2,TRBV12-3/TRBV12-4,CASSLGRYYGYTF
TRBJ1-1,TRBV30,CAWSFLSTEAFF
TRBJ1-6,TRBV6-2/TRBV6-3,CASSYTHNNSPLHF
TRBJ1-2,TRBV20-1,CSAKLLNGYTF
TRBJ2-3,TRBV27,CATRGTSSTDTQYF
TRBJ1-2,TRBV6-5,CASSKDRGLYYGYTF
TRBJ1-1,TRBV2,CASIPGSLNIAEAFF
TRBJ2-7,TRBV6-6,CASSYSGGEDEQYF
TRBJ2-7,TRBV5-8,CASSTRTGINYEQYF
TRBJ2-7,TRBV30,CAWGARSDEQYF
TRBJ1-2,TRBV30,CAWSVAGYGYTF